The 23 T cell receptor beta chains in this list originate from one sample, sequenced in a study of blood T cell repertoires in COVID-19. TCRdb's copy holds only in-frame clones and misses some; the assay was immunoSEQ multiplex PCR. Of about 58,000 clones in the sample, about four fifths are singletons; the top ten hold about 8.8%. The sequenced sample was peripheral blood. The source is a man older than 75 with COVID-19, enrolled during active disease.

The rearrangement joins TRBV5-1 to TRBJ2-5; possibly TRBD2 for D (6 bases). The CDR3 length is 14 residues. The germline V gene has CDR1 SGHRS and CDR2 YFSETQ. The ends were cut back, 3 bases at V and 5 bases at J, with 14 bases in the middle. For the CDR3, the DNA is TGCGCCAGCAGCTCAACTAGCCCCCAGGAGACCCAGTACTTC. Its translation: CASSSTSPQETQYF.

The gene calls are TRBV5-4 and TRBJ1-2; TRBD1 aligns across 7 bases. The V segment lost 7 bases and the J segment 2 bases; nucleotides outside the gene matches: 5. The length of the CDR3 is 13 residues. CDR1 is SGHNT and CDR2 is YYREEE in the germline V gene (reference sequence). CDR3 sequence reads: CASAGGRNYGYTF. The CDR3 region has the DNA TGTGCCAGCGCAGGGGGACGGAACTATGGCTACACCTTC.

The chain is built from TRBV7-2 and TRBJ2-1, with D unclear. V was cut by 4 bases and J by 1 base, with 8 bases left in between. Germline V gives CDR1 SGHTA, CDR2 FQGNSA. This CDR3 has 14 amino acids. The CDR3 protein is CASSSPGSYNEQFF. CDR3 bases: TGTGCCAGCAGCTCCCCAGGATCCTACAATGAGCAGTTCTTC.

A few counts support this clone. The V and J genes are TRBV5-1 and TRBJ2-7, with D possibly being TRBD2 (5 bases). Trimming cost V 0 bases and J 2 bases, with 12 bases left between them. The CDR3 is 15 amino acids. The germline V gene has CDR1 SGHRS and CDR2 YFSETQ. In nucleotides, the CDR3 is TGCGCCAGCAGCTTGGGGACTGGCCCTGCCTACGAGCAGTACTTC. Encoded protein: CASSLGTGPAYEQYF.

The chain couples TRBV5-1 to TRBJ2-5, with 10 bases matching TRBD2. The CDR3 has 13 amino acids. The germline V gene encodes CDR1 SGHRS and CDR2 YFSETQ. V was pared by 8 bases and J by 3 bases, with 4 bases of the junction left unmatched. The CDR3, as DNA: TGCGCCAGTGGACTAGCGGCTGAAGAGACCCAGTACTTC. This codes for CASGLAAEETQYF.

Notes on this clone: One end of the junction fails to match germline, which may point to a read error. Within the sample, other DNA sequences also encode this same CDR3. V and J are TRBV20-1 and TRBJ1-5; D is undetermined. This CDR3 is built from 13 residues. Germline-derived CDR1 and CDR2 are DFQATT and SNEGSKA (reference sequence). CDR3 amino acids: CSASWHSNQPQHF. For the CDR3, the DNA is TGCAGCGCTAGTTGGCATAGCAATCAGCCCCAGCATTTT.

This chain uses TRBV7-8 with TRBJ2-1; a possible D gene is TRBD1 (6 bases). The V end lost 0 bases, the J end lost 3 bases, and 9 bases lay between the germline ends. There are 15 residues in the CDR3. The V gene's germline CDR1 is SGHVS and CDR2 FQNEAQ. The CDR3 coding sequence is TGTGCCAGCAGCTTAGCGGTGGACAGCTACAATGAGCAGTTCTTC. This encodes CASSLAVDSYNEQFF.

J is TRBJ1-6 and V is TRBV6-5; no clear D. V dropped 5 bases and J dropped 3 bases, with 5 bases sitting between them. The CDR3 has 13 residues. CDR1 is MNHEY, CDR2 SVGAGI, per germline. In DNA form, the CDR3 reads TGTGCCAGCAGTCAGAACTATAATTCACCCCTCCACTTT. Protein sequence: CASSQNYNSPLHF.

The rearrangement links TRBV7-2 to TRBJ1-2; 7 bases line up with TRBD1. The CDR3 spans 14 residues. V trimming: 5 bases; J trimming: 8 bases; junction bases outside the gene matches: 11. The germline V gene has CDR1 SGHTA and CDR2 FQGNSA. DNA for the CDR3: TGTGCCAGCAGCCAGGGGGATGGGGGGCAGGGCTACACCTTC. It yields the protein CASSQGDGGQGYTF.

The chain employs TRBV7-6 and TRBJ1-1, with TRBD1 as a possible D gene (6 bases). Germline CDR1 SGHVS, CDR2 FNYEAQ. There are 15 residues in the CDR3. Deletions cut 0 bases from V and 1 base from J, with 9 bases between. Written as DNA, the CDR3 is TGTGCCAGCAGCTTAGCACCAGGGGAGAACACTGAAGCTTTCTTT. It translates to CASSLAPGENTEAFF.

CDR3 loop: CASSLRQGAFEKLFF. The CDR3 DNA reads as TGTGCCAGCAGCTTAAGACAGGGGGCTTTTGAAAAACTGTTTTTT. The chain is built from TRBV7-2 and TRBJ1-4; the match to TRBD1 covers 10 bases. With 2 bases clipped from V and 7 bases from J, the junction kept 4 bases outside the gene matches. CDR1 is SGHTA and CDR2 is FQGNSA in the germline V gene. The CDR3 is made up of 15 amino acids. Variable domain in full (rest from reference TRBV7-2 and TRBJ1-4): GAGVSQSPSNKVTEKGKDVELRCDPISGHTALYWYRQSLGQGLEFLIYFQGNSAPDKSGLPSDRFSAERTGGSVSTLTIQRTQQEDSAVYLCASSLRQGAFEKLFFGSGTQLSVL.

The rearrangement joins TRBV19 to TRBJ1-5; TRBD1 agrees at 12 bases. CDR1 and CDR2 (germline): LNHDA, SQIVND (reference sequence). The length of the CDR3 is 17 residues. V lost 6 bases, J lost 2 bases, and 8 bases stayed unmatched. The CDR3 protein is CASSQGQGAWGNQPQHF. The CDR3 DNA is TGTGCCAGTAGCCAGGGACAGGGGGCTTGGGGCAATCAGCCCCAGCATTTT.

V usage is TRBV23-1 and J usage is TRBJ2-1, with 10 bases matching TRBD1. TRBV23-1 is an ORF, with its function uncertain. V trimming: 7 bases; J trimming: 7 bases; junction bases outside the gene matches: 4. The CDR3 sequence is 13 residues long. DNA for the CDR3: TGCGCCAGCAATGACAGGGGGCGGAATGAGCAGTTCTTC. It translates to CASNDRGRNEQFF.

This CDR3 is CASSPGGLHGEQFF. The CDR3 DNA is TGTGCCAGCAGCCCGGGGGGGCTACATGGTGAGCAGTTCTTC. The chain couples TRBV11-3 to TRBJ2-1, with 8 bases fitting TRBD2. With V trimmed by 5 bases and J by 9 bases, 9 bases remained unmatched. This CDR3 is 14 amino acids long. Germline lookup yields CDR1 SGHNT and CDR2 YENEEA.

The V and J genes are TRBV5-5 and TRBJ2-7; a weak D match, TRBD1 (6 bases). Germline-derived CDR1 and CDR2 are SGHKS and YYEKEE (reference sequence). V lost 0 bases, J lost 2 bases, and 15 bases lay in between. The CDR3 runs to 16 residues. CDR3 DNA sequence: TGTGCCAGCAGCTTGGGGGGTGGGCGGACAGCCTACGAGCAGTACGTC. Encoded protein: CASSLGGGRTAYEQYV.

This clone has just one count. The chain has TRBV28 and TRBJ1-2; unclear D gene. The CDR3 is made up of 13 amino acids. The germline CDR1 and CDR2 sequences are MDHEN and SYDVKM. Trimming stripped 2 bases from V and 4 bases from J, with 8 bases between. DNA for the CDR3: TGTGCCAGCAGTTTAAAAACAACCTATGGCTACACCTTC. It translates to CASSLKTTYGYTF.

The chain carries TRBV4-3 and TRBJ2-2; D is unresolved. The CDR3 sequence is 15 residues long. Looked up from germline, CDR1 is LGHNA and CDR2 is YSLEER. V dropped 2 bases and J dropped 1 base, with 8 bases sitting between them. The CDR3 coding sequence is TGCGCCAGCAGCCAAACAAACCTGAACACCGGGGAGCTGTTTTTT. It specifies CASSQTNLNTGELFF.

This clone was observed once. V is TRBV27 and J is TRBJ1-5; D not certain. CDR1 and CDR2 (germline): MNHEY, SMNVEV (reference sequence). V lost 2 bases and J 7 bases, leaving 15 bases between the germline ends. The CDR3 has 15 residues. The CDR3 spells CASSLRGGLRQPQHF. Here the CDR3 DNA reads TGTGCCAGCAGTTTAAGAGGAGGGCTAAGACAGCCCCAGCATTTT.

This chain connects TRBV7-3 to TRBJ2-1; the match to TRBD2 covers 8 bases. V lost 5 bases, J lost 1 base, and 4 bases stayed unmatched. The CDR3 contains 15 residues. Germline-derived CDR1 and CDR2 are SGHTA and FQGTGA. The CDR3 spells CASSPRGGSYNEQFF. CDR3 bases: TGTGCCAGCAGCCCTCGGGGGGGGTCCTACAATGAGCAGTTCTTC.

The chain carries TRBV4-3 and TRBJ2-2, with TRBD1 identical over 7 bases. V lost 6 bases to trimming and J lost 0 bases; unmatched junction nucleotides: 4. Germline V gives CDR1 LGHNA, CDR2 YSLEER. This CDR3 region has 15 residues. CDR3 DNA: TGCGCCAGCAGAAAGGACAGGTCGAACACCGGGGAGCTGTTTTTT. Translated, it gives CASRKDRSNTGELFF.

The count of this clone is one. This chain uses TRBV11-2 with TRBJ1-2; tentatively, D is TRBD1 (6 bases). CDR1 SGHAT and CDR2 FQNNGV come from the germline V gene. The CDR3 covers 13 residues. Trimming took 5 bases from V and 4 from J, leaving 11 bases between them. CDR3 sequence reads: CASSQGRGYGYTF. The CDR3 DNA sequence: TGTGCCAGCAGCCAGGGCAGGGGCTATGGCTACACCTTC. Full variable domain (outside the CDR3, taken from reference TRBV11-2 and TRBJ1-2): EAGVAQSPRYKIIEKRQSVAFWCNPISGHATLYWYQQILGQGPKLLIQFQNNGVVDDSQLPKDRFSAERLKGVDSTLKIQPAKLEDSAVYLCASSQGRGYGYTFGSGTRLTVV.

The chain couples TRBV4-3 to TRBJ1-2, with 7 bases aligning to TRBD1. Per the germline V gene, CDR1 is LGHNA and CDR2 is YSLEER. The CDR3 is 15 amino acids. Germline trimming cut 0 bases from V and 7 bases from J; bases unmatched to any gene: 8. Here the CDR3 reads CASSQDTAGGIGYTF. CDR3 in DNA: TGCGCCAGCAGCCAAGATACGGCAGGGGGAATTGGCTACACCTTC.

A note on this clone: Germline is not matched at one junction end, which may reflect a read error. V is TRBV3-1 (or the pseudogene TRBV3-2) and J is TRBJ1-3; 8 nucleotides match TRBD1. The length of the CDR3 is 12 residues. Germline values: CDR1 LGHDT, CDR2 YNNKEL (reference sequence). CDR3 sequence: CASSHGQGEGDF. In DNA, the CDR3 is TGTGCCAGCAGCCACGGACAGGGAGAGGGGGATTTT.